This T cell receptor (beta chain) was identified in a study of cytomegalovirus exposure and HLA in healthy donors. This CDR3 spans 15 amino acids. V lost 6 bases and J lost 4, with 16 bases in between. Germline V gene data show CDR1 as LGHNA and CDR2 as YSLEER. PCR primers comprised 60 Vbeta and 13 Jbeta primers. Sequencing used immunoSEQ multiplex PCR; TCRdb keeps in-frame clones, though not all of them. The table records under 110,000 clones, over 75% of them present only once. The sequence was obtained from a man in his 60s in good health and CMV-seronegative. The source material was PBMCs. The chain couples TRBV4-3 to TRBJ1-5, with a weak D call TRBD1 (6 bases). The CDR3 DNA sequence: TGCGCCAGCAGTCCCACGCGGGGGCTAAATCAGCCCCAGCATTTT. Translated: CASSPTRGLNQPQHF.